The clone carrying this T cell receptor beta chain was recorded once. In germline, CDR1 is SEHNR, CDR2 FQNEAQ (reference sequence). V shed 7 bases and J 4 bases; nucleotides not matched to a gene: 6. The CDR3 length is 14 residues. The entry originates in a study of technical replicates of blood from a few donors. The assay was immunoSEQ multiplex PCR, and TCRdb's table has in-frame clones only and misses some. The sample has tens of thousands of clones, roughly nine tenths seen once. The chain uses TRBV7-9 and TRBJ1-3, with 8 bases lining up with TRBD1. The source of this sequence is a human donor in good health. Some clones in this sample may be carry-over from other donors' samples. Sequencing used PBMCs. As DNA, the CDR3 is TGTGCCAGCACTACTGACAGGGGAGGAAACACCATATATTTT. Its translation is CASTTDRGGNTIYF.